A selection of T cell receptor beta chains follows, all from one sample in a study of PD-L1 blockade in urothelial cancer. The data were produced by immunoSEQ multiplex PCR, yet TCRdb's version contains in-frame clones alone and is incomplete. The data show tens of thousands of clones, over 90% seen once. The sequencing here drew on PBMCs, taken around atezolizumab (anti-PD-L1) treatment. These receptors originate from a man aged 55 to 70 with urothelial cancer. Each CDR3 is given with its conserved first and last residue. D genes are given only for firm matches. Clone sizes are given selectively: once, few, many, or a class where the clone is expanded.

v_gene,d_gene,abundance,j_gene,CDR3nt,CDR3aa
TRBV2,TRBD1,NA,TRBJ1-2,TGTGCCAGCACTGGGACAGGGGGCAATGGCTACACCTTC,CASTGTGGNGYTF
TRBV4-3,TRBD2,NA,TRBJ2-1,TGCGCCAGCAGGACGGGACTAGCGGGACGTGAGCAGTTCTTC,CASRTGLAGREQFF
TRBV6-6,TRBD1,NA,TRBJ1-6,TGTGCCAGCAGGCAAGGACCGCAGGGGGGTCATTCACCCCTCCACTTT,CASRQGPQGGHSPLHF
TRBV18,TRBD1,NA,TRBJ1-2,TGTGCCAGCTCACCGAGACAGGGTGGCTATGGCTACACCTTC,CASSPRQGGYGYTF
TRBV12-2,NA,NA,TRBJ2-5,TGTGCAGGCAGGGTCCAAGAGACCCAGTACTTC,CAGRVQETQYF
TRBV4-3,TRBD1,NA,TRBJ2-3,TGCGCCAGCAGCCTCGGGACAGCCCGGAGCACAGATACGCAGTATTTT,CASSLGTARSTDTQYF
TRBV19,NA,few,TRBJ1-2,TGTGCCAGTACCCGGGACGGGGGAAAGGGCTATGGCTACACCTTC,CASTRDGGKGYGYTF
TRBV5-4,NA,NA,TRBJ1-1,TGTGCCAGCAGCTTGGATCAGGGCAGGCCGAACACTGAAGCTTTCTTT,CASSLDQGRPNTEAFF
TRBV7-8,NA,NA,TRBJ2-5,TGTGCCAGCAGCTTAGCGGCGGGCTCAGGATATGAAACCCAAGAGACCCAGTACTTC,CASSLAAGSGYETQETQYF
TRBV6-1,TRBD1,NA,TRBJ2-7,TGTGCCAGCAGTGCGTGGACAGGGAGCTTTGAGCAGTACTTC,CASSAWTGSFEQYF
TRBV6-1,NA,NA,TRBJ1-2,TGTGCCAGCAGTGAAGTTGGCAGGGGTGATGGCTACACCTTC,CASSEVGRGDGYTF
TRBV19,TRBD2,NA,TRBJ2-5,TGTGCCAGTAGTCCGACGGGGGGGGGAGAGACCCAGTACTTC,CASSPTGGGETQYF
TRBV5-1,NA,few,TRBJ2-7,TGCGCCAGCAGCTTGGAAGTGCGGGCCGACTACGAGCAGTACTTC,CASSLEVRADYEQYF
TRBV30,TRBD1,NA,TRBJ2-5,TGTGCCTGGAGTCCTAGGGGACAGTTTTTGGAGACCCAGTACTTC,CAWSPRGQFLETQYF
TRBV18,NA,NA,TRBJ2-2,TGTGCCAGCTCACCGACAGCCGGGGAGCTGTTTTTT,CASSPTAGELFF
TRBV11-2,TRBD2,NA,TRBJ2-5,TGTGCCAGCAGCCTAGGGGACTTACTAGCGGGGGGGGAGACCCAGTACTTC,CASSLGDLLAGGETQYF
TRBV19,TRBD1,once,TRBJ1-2,TGTGCCAGTAGTAGGGACAGGGGAGCGGAGGGCTACACCTTC,CASSRDRGAEGYTF
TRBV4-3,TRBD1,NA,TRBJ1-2,TGCGCCAGCAGCACCCAAACAGGGGGCGGCTACACCTTC,CASSTQTGGGYTF
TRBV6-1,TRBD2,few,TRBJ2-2,TGTGCCAGCCATAGCGGGACGGCGGGCACCGGGGAGCTGTTTTTT,CASHSGTAGTGELFF
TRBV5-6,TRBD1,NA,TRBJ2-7,TGTGCCAGCAGCTTGTTAACGACAGGGGCCCACGAGCAGTACTTC,CASSLLTTGAHEQYF